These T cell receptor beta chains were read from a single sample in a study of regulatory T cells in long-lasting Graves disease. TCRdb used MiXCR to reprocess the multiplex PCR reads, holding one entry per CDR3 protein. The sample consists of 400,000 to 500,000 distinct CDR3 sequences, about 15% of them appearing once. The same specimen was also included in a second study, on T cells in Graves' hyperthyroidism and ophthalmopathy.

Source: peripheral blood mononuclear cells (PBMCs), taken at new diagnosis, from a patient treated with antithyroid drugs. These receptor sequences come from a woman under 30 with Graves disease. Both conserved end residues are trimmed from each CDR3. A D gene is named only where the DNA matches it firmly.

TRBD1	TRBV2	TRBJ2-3	ASRVGTGETDTQY
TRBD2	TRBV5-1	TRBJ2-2	ASSFKAGDDTGELF
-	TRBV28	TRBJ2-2	ASRGATGELF
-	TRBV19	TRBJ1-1	ASRAREDTEAF
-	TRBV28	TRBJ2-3	ASSFHRDTDTQY
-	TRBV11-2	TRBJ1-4	ASSRGSSTNEKLF
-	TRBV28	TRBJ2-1	ASTPRDTRTYNEQF
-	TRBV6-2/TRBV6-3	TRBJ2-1	ASSYAGTYNEQF
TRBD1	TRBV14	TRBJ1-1	ASSLRTGMNTEAF
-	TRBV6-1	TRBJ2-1	ASRSVGNEQF
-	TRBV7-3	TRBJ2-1	ASSLGGELNEQF